The 24 T cell receptor beta chains in this list originate from one sample, sequenced in a study of CD8 T cells in ankylosing spondylitis. TCRdb independently ran MiXCR on the 5' RACE reads; one entry per CDR3 protein. The sample lists hundreds of thousands of distinct CDR3 sequences; more than 9% were seen once. Input material: blood, either unsorted or a sorted T cell fraction (not recorded which). Source of these receptors: a male donor with ankylosing spondylitis or in good health (not recorded which).

This clonotype was counted many times. The chain is built from TRBV20-1 and TRBJ1-1; D perhaps matches TRBD1 (6 bases). The CDR3 loop spans 13 amino acids. Germline V gene lookup returns CDR1 DFQATT and CDR2 SNEGSKA (reference sequence). In DNA, the CDR3 is TGCTCCAAGCCCGGGGGCGTGCGTACTGAAGCTTTCTTT. This gives the protein CSKPGGVRTEAFF.

This clonotype was recorded at least ten times. The rearrangement joins TRBV20-1 to TRBJ2-7, with 9 bases fitting TRBD1. This CDR3 is 14 amino acids long. The V segment lost 1 base and the J segment 6 bases; nucleotides outside the gene matches: 7. CDR1 is DFQATT and CDR2 is SNEGSKA in the germline V gene (reference sequence). The CDR3 bases are TGCAGTGCTAGAGTTAGGACAGGGGTGTTCGAGCAGTACTTC. Amino acids: CSARVRTGVFEQYF.

The genes are TRBV11-2 and TRBJ2-4, with 10 bases aligning to TRBD1. V was pared by 8 bases and J by 3 bases, with 16 bases of the junction left unmatched. This CDR3 has 18 residues. Germline V gene sequence: CDR1 SGHAT, CDR2 FQNNGV. CDR3 coding DNA: TGTGCCAGCGGATCCGGGACAGGGGTTTCCCTAGGCAAAAACATTCAGTACTTC. Its translation: CASGSGTGVSLGKNIQYF. The variable domain in full, with the rest retrieved from reference TRBV11-2 and TRBJ2-4, is EAGVAQSPRYKIIEKRQSVAFWCNPISGHATLYWYQQILGQGPKLLIQFQNNGVVDDSQLPKDRFSAERLKGVDSTLKIQPAKLEDSAVYLCASGSGTGVSLGKNIQYFGAGTRLSVL.

This clonotype was found many times. This chain links TRBV5-1 with TRBJ2-1; either TRBD1 or TRBD2 may fit D (5 bases each). The CDR3 totals 14 residues. Germline CDR1 is SGHRS and CDR2 is YFSETQ. Trimming pared 0 bases from V and 5 bases from J, leaving 9 bases between. The CDR3 here is CASSLGGSNNEQFF. The CDR3 DNA reads as TGCGCCAGCAGCTTGGGGGGGAGCAACAATGAGCAGTTCTTC.

This clonotype was found many times. This chain uses TRBV20-1 with TRBJ2-5, with TRBD1 as a possible D gene (5 bases). Germline V gene sequence: CDR1 DFQATT, CDR2 SNEGSKA (reference sequence). V was pared by 0 bases and J by 7 bases, with 21 bases between. CDR3 length equals 16 residues. The CDR3 nucleotides read TGCAGTGCTAGAGATAGTATCGGCCAGGGAATTAGGACCCAGTACTTC. It encodes CSARDSIGQGIRTQYF.

This clonotype was detected ten times or more. The V call is TRBV20-1, the J call TRBJ2-7; D perhaps matches TRBD2 (5 bases). V lost 5 bases and J lost 4, with 18 bases in between. In germline, CDR1 is DFQATT, CDR2 SNEGSKA (reference sequence). CDR3 size: 14 residues. The CDR3 DNA reads as TGCAGTGCTCTCCCGGCCAGCGGCTCGTACGAGCAGTACTTC. The encoded protein is CSALPASGSYEQYF.

This clonotype was recorded many times. V is TRBV12-3 or TRBV12-4 and J is TRBJ2-7; the D gene is possibly TRBD1 (5 bases). V shed 5 bases and J shed 5 bases, with 16 bases lying between them. This CDR3 comprises 14 residues. This chain's CDR3 is CASSPQSGIHEQYF. DNA for the CDR3: TGTGCCAGCAGTCCACAGTCAGGGATCCACGAGCAGTACTTC.

This clonotype was recorded once. The chain couples TRBV5-1 to TRBJ2-3; no firm D call. Germline V gives CDR1 SGHRS, CDR2 YFSETQ. The CDR3 has 13 residues. Trimming left V 4 bases short and J 3 bases short, with 9 bases between. The CDR3 spells CASSPELTDTQYF. CDR3 DNA sequence: TGCGCCAGCAGCCCGGAATTGACAGATACGCAGTATTTT.

This clonotype was observed a few times. CDR3 residues: CASSFRSGEYGYTF. The CDR3 nucleotides read TGTGCCAGCAGTTTTCGCTCCGGGGAATATGGCTACACCTTC. The genes are TRBV27 and TRBJ1-2; D is uncertain. The CDR3 is 14 amino acids. Trimming removed 3 bases from V and 5 bases from J, with 13 bases in between. The germline V gene encodes CDR1 MNHEY and CDR2 SMNVEV (reference sequence).

This chain joins TRBV27 and TRBJ2-1; 10 nucleotides align to TRBD2. Trimming cost V 3 bases and J 5 bases; bases outside gene matches: 19. Germline lookup yields CDR1 MNHEY and CDR2 SMNVEV (reference sequence). The length of the CDR3 is 20 residues. Here the CDR3 reads CASSFSRLAGGFIKDNEQFF. Here the CDR3 DNA reads TGTGCCAGCAGTTTTTCCCGTTTAGCGGGGGGCTTCATTAAGGACAATGAGCAGTTCTTC.

Of note for this clonotype: Since a much larger clone is just one base distant, this may be a read error. This chain joins TRBV12-3 or TRBV12-4 and TRBJ2-3; D gene uncertain. This CDR3 has 12 residues. V was clipped by 3 bases and J by 2 bases, with 3 bases between them. In nucleotides, the CDR3 is TGTGCCAGCAGTTTCCCCACAGATACGCAGTATTTT. Translating it yields CASSFPTDTQYF.

The table lists this clonotype with a few counts. The chain couples TRBV28 to TRBJ2-1; D is perhaps TRBD2 (5 bases). In germline, CDR1 is MDHEN, CDR2 SYDVKM. Trimming took 8 bases from V and 13 from J, leaving 21 bases between them. The CDR3 is 13 residues long. The CDR3 DNA is TGTGCCAGCCGGGAAGGGCAGAGACCGGTCCAGTTCTTC. Residues: CASREGQRPVQFF.

This clonotype was detected ten times or more. J is TRBJ2-5 and V is TRBV12-3 or TRBV12-4; unclear D gene. V was pared by 5 bases and J by 2 bases, with 18 bases between. The CDR3 loop spans 16 amino acids. The CDR3 DNA is TGTGCCAGCAGTGCGCCGTGGGATTCTAGGCAAGAGACCCAGTACTTC. Translating it yields CASSAPWDSRQETQYF.

The J gene is TRBJ1-1, the V gene TRBV30; D is undetermined. This CDR3 contains 11 residues. V gave up 1 base and J gave up 5 bases, with 5 bases separating them. Per germline, CDR1 GTSNPN and CDR2 SVGIG (reference sequence). The DNA for the CDR3 is TGTGCCTGGAGTGGTAGGACTGAAGCTTTCTTT. Translation gives CAWSGRTEAFF.

The table lists this clonotype with many counts. The V and J genes are TRBV29-1 and TRBJ2-3, with TRBD2 matching 8 bases. Trimming removed 5 bases from V and 4 bases from J; junction bases left unmatched: 5. There are 13 residues in the CDR3. Germline-derived CDR1 and CDR2 are SQVTM and ANQGSEA. CDR3 DNA: TGCAGCGTTATAGCGGGGAAAGCAGATACGCAGTATTTT. This encodes CSVIAGKADTQYF.

This clonotype was detected many times. The rearrangement uses TRBV5-6 and TRBJ2-1; unclear D gene. V dropped 4 bases and J dropped 5 bases, with 13 bases sitting between them. Germline V CDR1 and CDR2: SGHDT, YYEEEE. The CDR3 totals 14 residues. The CDR3 coding sequence is TGTGCCAGCAGCCCGACCCAGGCTCACAATGAGCAGTTCTTC. The encoded protein is CASSPTQAHNEQFF.

Many counts were recorded for this clonotype. The chain uses TRBV20-1 and TRBJ2-5; TRBD2 might be the D (6 bases). The CDR3 is 13 amino acids. Trimming left V 3 bases short and J 4 bases short, with 12 bases between. Germline V gene data show CDR1 as DFQATT and CDR2 as SNEGSKA (reference sequence). The CDR3 here is CSASSPGVETQYF. In DNA form, the CDR3 reads TGCAGTGCTAGTTCACCGGGGGTAGAGACCCAGTACTTC.

The sample holds many counts of this clonotype. This chain uses TRBV12-3 or TRBV12-4 with TRBJ2-3, with 7 bases identical to TRBD1. CDR3 length: 15 amino acids. The V gene end was trimmed by 0 bases and the J gene end by 4 bases; junction bases not matched to a gene: 4. The CDR3 is CASSLATGSADTQYF. The CDR3 nucleotides read TGTGCCAGCAGTTTAGCGACAGGGAGCGCAGATACGCAGTATTTT.

Many counts were recorded for this clonotype. The genes are TRBV12-3 or TRBV12-4 and TRBJ1-5; TRBD1 is a possible D gene (5 bases). The CDR3 is 15 amino acids. The ends were cut back, 3 bases at V and 4 bases at J, with 13 bases in the middle. The CDR3 sequence is CASSFTGPINQPQHF. CDR3 in DNA: TGTGCCAGCAGTTTTACGGGACCGATTAATCAGCCCCAGCATTTT.

This clonotype occurred many times. The chain employs TRBV7-9 and TRBJ2-7; D may be TRBD1 (6 bases). The V end was cut by 5 bases, the J end by 6 bases, with 23 bases between. The CDR3 has 16 amino acids. Germline assignment: CDR1 SEHNR and CDR2 FQNEAQ (reference sequence). The CDR3 protein is CASSQTNLLQGSEQYF. In DNA form, the CDR3 reads TGTGCCAGCAGCCAAACTAACCTCTTACAGGGATCCGAGCAGTACTTC.

This clonotype was counted at least ten times. This sequence joins TRBV7-9 and TRBJ1-1; D remains ambiguous. The CDR3 is made up of 14 amino acids. The V end lost 3 bases, the J end lost 2 bases, and 10 bases lay between the germline ends. Germline lookup yields CDR1 SEHNR and CDR2 FQNEAQ (reference sequence). The CDR3 region is CASSFDGPNTEAFF. The CDR3 DNA follows: TGTGCCAGCAGCTTCGACGGACCTAACACTGAAGCTTTCTTT.

Many counts were recorded for this clonotype. The rearrangement uses TRBV9 and TRBJ1-1; D gene ambiguous. This CDR3 contains 15 residues. Looked up from germline, CDR1 is SGDLS and CDR2 is YYNGEE. V lost 4 bases to trimming and J lost 0 bases, with 13 bases between them. Written as DNA, the CDR3 is TGTGCCAGCAGCTCCGACCAGACAATGAACACTGAAGCTTTCTTT. Protein: CASSSDQTMNTEAFF. The full variable domain, rest sourced from reference TRBV9 and TRBJ1-1, is DSGVTQTPKHLITATGQRVTLRCSPRSGDLSVYWYQQSLDQGLQFLIQYYNGEERAKGNILERFSAQQFPDLHSELNLSSLELGDSALYFCASSSDQTMNTEAFFGQGTRLTVV.

The table lists this clonotype with many counts. J is TRBJ2-5 and V is TRBV18; D gene uncertain. This CDR3 contains 13 residues. CDR1 and CDR2 from the germline V gene are KGHSH and LQKENI. V lost 5 bases, J lost 4 bases, and 11 bases lay in between. The CDR3 DNA follows: TGTGCCAGCTCATCCAACTATGGAGAGACCCAGTACTTC. Encoded protein: CASSSNYGETQYF.

This clonotype was found many times. The rearrangement uses TRBV18 and TRBJ2-7; 8 bases fit TRBD1. This CDR3 is 14 amino acids long. The germline V gene encodes CDR1 KGHSH and CDR2 LQKENI. The junction had 0 bases not matched to a gene; V was cut back by 2 bases and J by 0 bases. This chain's CDR3 is CASSPGQGSYEQYF. The CDR3 nucleotides read TGTGCCAGCTCACCAGGACAGGGCTCCTACGAGCAGTACTTC.